This TCR beta chain was sequenced during a study of monozygotic twins with inflammatory bowel disease. Per donor there was one draw, yielding a blood sample of around 2.5 ml. Two rounds of nested PCR, of 16 and 9 cycles, were run on TCRalpha and TCRbeta cDNA. Reanalyzing the 5' RACE reads, TCRdb keeps one entry per CDR3 protein, without DNA. This sample contains approximately 420,000 distinct CDR3 sequences. CDR3 length: 14 residues. Germline CDR1 ENHRY, CDR2 SYGVKD. This chain links TRBV10-3 with TRBJ1-1; TCRdb proposes TRBD1, but this gene call is untestable without DNA. The sequence was collected from a human donor with ulcerative colitis or Crohn's disease, or a healthy co-twin of an affected twin (not recorded which). Sequenced input: blood. This CDR3 is CAISGTGMDTEAFF.